This T cell receptor beta chain is drawn from a study of T cells after yellow fever vaccination. Study-wide results and caveats: Most clones from primary vaccination resurfaced after the booster (around 97% CD4, more than 75% CD8).

TCRdb re-derived calls from the 5' RACE reads in MiXCR, one entry per CDR3 protein. The sample holds 500,000 to 650,000 distinct CDR3 sequences, 10% to 15% seen once. This clonotype has only a few counts. Antigen specificity is unknown. CDR3 length: 13 amino acids. V was trimmed by 4 bases and J by 0 bases, leaving 10 bases between them. The germline V gene encodes CDR1 DFQATT and CDR2 SNEGSKA (reference sequence). This specimen consisted of PBMCs, obtained on the day of the yellow fever booster vaccination. The TCR comes from a man between 25 and 39 years old who received the YFV17D yellow fever vaccine. The J gene is TRBJ2-7, the V gene TRBV20-1; unclear D gene. As DNA, the CDR3 is TGCAGTGCTATCGGTCTAAGCTCCTACGAGCAGTACTTC. It yields the protein CSAIGLSSYEQYF.